Listed here are 10 T cell receptor beta chains from one sample, sequenced in a study of graft-versus-host responses after intestinal transplantation. These TCRs' antigens remain unknown. Method: immunoSEQ multiplex PCR; TCRdb's copy keeps in-frame clones and lacks some. There are approximately 86,000 clones in the sample; about nine tenths occur only once, and around 0.36% lies in the top ten. Sequenced here: unstimulated CD8+ T cells sorted from spleen or lymph node cells, sampled before transplant. The receptors were gathered from a human donor who was the organ donor for an intestinal transplant.

The gene calls are TRBV13 and TRBJ1-1; a weak D match, TRBD1 (5 bases). This CDR3 contains 13 residues. Germline CDR1 PRHDT, CDR2 FYEKMQ (reference sequence). The ends were cut back, 5 bases at V and 4 bases at J, with 11 bases in the middle. The CDR3 here is CASSPLTGTEAFF. As DNA, the CDR3 is TGTGCCAGCAGCCCGTTAACAGGCACTGAAGCTTTCTTT.

The V gene is TRBV4-1, the J gene TRBJ1-1; D is possibly TRBD1 (5 bases). CDR1 is MGHRA, CDR2 YSYEKL, per germline. The CDR3 covers 15 residues. Deletions cut 1 base from V and 4 bases from J, with 13 bases between. The CDR3 DNA reads as TGCGCCAGCAGCCAAGTGGGCCTCACAGGCACTGAAGCTTTCTTT. Protein: CASSQVGLTGTEAFF.

The chain combines TRBV15 with TRBJ2-1, with D hard to call. Germline CDR1 LNHNV, CDR2 YYDKDF (reference sequence). With 6 bases removed from V and 9 bases from J, the gap between germline ends came to 24 bases. The CDR3 extends over 16 amino acids. CDR3 DNA: TGTGCCACCAGTCCGAAGTTAGTCTACCCCTCCACTGAGCAGTTCTTC. Protein sequence: CATSPKLVYPSTEQFF.

V usage is TRBV7-3 and J usage is TRBJ2-1; a possible D gene is TRBD1 (5 bases). Trimming left V 3 bases short and J 8 bases short, with 11 bases between. The CDR3 length is 13 residues. The V gene's germline CDR1 is SGHTA and CDR2 FQGTGA. The CDR3 DNA sequence: TGTGCCAGCAGCTTGATAGGGGCCGATGAGCAGTTCTTC. Amino acid sequence: CASSLIGADEQFF.

The chain employs TRBV2 and TRBJ2-7, with D tentatively TRBD1 (6 bases). Germline CDR1 and CDR2: SNHLY and FYNNEI. CDR3 size: 16 residues. Trimming stripped 5 bases from V and 2 bases from J, with 19 bases between. The CDR3 protein is CASSPHPGAPTYEQYF. The CDR3 nucleotides are TGTGCCAGCAGTCCCCACCCAGGGGCCCCAACCTACGAGCAGTACTTC.

J is TRBJ1-2 and V is TRBV7-9; D remains ambiguous. Germline CDR1 reads SEHNR; CDR2 reads FQNEAQ (reference sequence). Trimming stripped 5 bases from V and 6 bases from J, with 16 bases between. The CDR3 covers 14 residues. The CDR3 DNA reads TGTGCCAGCAGCCCGTCGCCAGGAAAGGATGGCTACACCTTC. Its protein product is CASSPSPGKDGYTF.

The V gene is TRBV7-9, the J gene TRBJ2-7; 8 nucleotides align to TRBD1. The CDR3 runs to 15 residues. The V and J ends lost 5 bases and 1 base, in that order; junction bases with no gene match: 7. Germline V lookup: CDR1 SEHNR, CDR2 FQNEAQ (reference sequence). The CDR3 region is CASSPATGASYEQYF. In DNA form, the CDR3 reads TGTGCCAGCAGCCCCGCGACAGGGGCTTCCTACGAGCAGTACTTC.

The chain couples TRBV7-9 to TRBJ2-1; TRBD2 matches at 9 bases. This CDR3 comprises 16 residues. J gave up 5 bases and V 3 bases, and 8 bases lay outside the gene matches. Germline values: CDR1 SEHNR, CDR2 FQNEAQ (reference sequence). The CDR3 coding sequence is TGTGCCAGCAGCTTTAGCGGGGGTCAGGATAACAATGAGCAGTTCTTC. This encodes CASSFSGGQDNNEQFF.

The J gene is TRBJ1-2, the V gene TRBV7-9, with TRBD1 identical over 8 bases. The length of the CDR3 is 16 residues. Looked up from germline, CDR1 is SEHNR and CDR2 is FQNEAQ (reference sequence). V gave up 5 bases and J gave up 3 bases; unmatched junction bases: 11. The CDR3 reads CASSREDRAPHYGYTF. DNA of the CDR3: TGTGCCAGCAGCCGAGAGGACAGGGCACCCCACTATGGCTACACCTTC.

This chain joins TRBV6-1 and TRBJ2-1; TRBD2 aligns across 7 bases. Germline CDR1 reads MNHNS; CDR2 reads SASEGT. The CDR3 extends over 15 amino acids. J was trimmed by 8 bases and V by 7 bases; bases with no gene match: 14. CDR3 loop: CASTLTSRPRDEQFF. The CDR3 bases are TGTGCCAGCACCCTGACTAGCCGGCCTAGGGATGAGCAGTTCTTC.